This T cell receptor beta chain was profiled in a study of cytomegalovirus exposure and HLA in healthy donors. Study results and limitations: About 87% or about 30% of the time was how often most TCR beta V segments were productive, according to an earlier analysis. Serostatus for CMV was the only available immune exposure information.

Both 60 Vbeta primers and 13 Jbeta primers went into the PCR. Only in-frame clones appear in the TCRdb table, and some are missing; sequencing was by immunoSEQ multiplex PCR. The table includes tens of thousands of clones, over 70% detected once. With regard to this clone: No antigen is known for it.

The sequence derives from a man in his forties or fifties in good health and CMV-seropositive. Sequencing was carried out using PBMCs.

CDR3 protein: CASSLERTVGELFF. The CDR3 nucleotides read TGTGCCAGCAGCTTAGAACGGACAGTCGGGGAGCTGTTTTTT. J is TRBJ2-2 and V is TRBV11-2; weak D call: TRBD1 (6 bases). The germline gives CDR1 SGHAT, CDR2 FQNNGV. The CDR3 loop spans 14 amino acids. Between the trimmed V and J ends, which lost 0 bases and 7 bases, there was a span of 9 bases. The full variable domain, in which reference TRBV11-2 and TRBJ2-2 provide the parts outside the CDR3, is EAGVAQSPRYKIIEKRQSVAFWCNPISGHATLYWYQQILGQGPKLLIQFQNNGVVDDSQLPKDRFSAERLKGVDSTLKIQPAKLEDSAVYLCASSLERTVGELFFGEGSRLTVL.